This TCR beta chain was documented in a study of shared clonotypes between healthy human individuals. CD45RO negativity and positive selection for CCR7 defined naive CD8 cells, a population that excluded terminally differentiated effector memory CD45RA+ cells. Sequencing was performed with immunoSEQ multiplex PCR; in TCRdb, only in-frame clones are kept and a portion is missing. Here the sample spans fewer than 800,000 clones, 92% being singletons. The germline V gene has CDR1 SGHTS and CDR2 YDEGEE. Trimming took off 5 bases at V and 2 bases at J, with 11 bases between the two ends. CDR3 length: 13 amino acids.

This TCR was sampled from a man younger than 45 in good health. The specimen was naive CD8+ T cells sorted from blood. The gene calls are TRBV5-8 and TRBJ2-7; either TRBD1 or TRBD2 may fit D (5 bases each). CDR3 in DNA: TGTGCCAGCAGAACCCCGGGGCCCTACGAGCAGTACTTC. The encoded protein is CASRTPGPYEQYF.